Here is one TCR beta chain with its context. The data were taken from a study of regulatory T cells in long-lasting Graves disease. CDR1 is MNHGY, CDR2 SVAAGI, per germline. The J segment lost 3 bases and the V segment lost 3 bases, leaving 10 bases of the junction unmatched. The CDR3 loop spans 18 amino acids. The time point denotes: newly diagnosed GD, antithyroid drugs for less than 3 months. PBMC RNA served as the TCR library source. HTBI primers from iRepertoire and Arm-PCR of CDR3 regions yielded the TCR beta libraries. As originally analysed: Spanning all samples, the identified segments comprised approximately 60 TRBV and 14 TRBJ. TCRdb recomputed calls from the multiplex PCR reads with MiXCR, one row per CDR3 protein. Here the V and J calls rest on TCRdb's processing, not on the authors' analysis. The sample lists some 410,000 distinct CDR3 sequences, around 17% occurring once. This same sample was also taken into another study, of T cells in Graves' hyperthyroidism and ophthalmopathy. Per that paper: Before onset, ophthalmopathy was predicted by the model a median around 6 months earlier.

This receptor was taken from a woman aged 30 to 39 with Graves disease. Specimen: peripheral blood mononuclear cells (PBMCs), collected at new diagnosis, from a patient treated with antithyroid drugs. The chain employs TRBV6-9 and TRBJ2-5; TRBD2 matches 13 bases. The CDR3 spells CASSYLVLAGGMKETQYF. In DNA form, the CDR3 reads TGTGCCAGCAGTTACCTCGTACTAGCGGGAGGGATGAAAGAGACCCAGTACTTC.